A single sample is the source of the 2 T cell receptor beta chains below, sequenced in a study of blood T cells in healthy people across ages. Through a sample-barcoded 5' primer and a J-beta primer mix, a second PCR was run for roughly 7 to 12 cycles. TCRdb passed the 5' RACE reads through MiXCR, listing each CDR3 protein once. The data show more than 650,000 distinct CDR3 sequences, 20% to 25% seen once. The sample comprised blood. The source of these receptors is a man in his sixties or seventies in good health.

This clonotype showed up just a few times. V and J are TRBV5-1 and TRBJ2-6; D call uncertain. CDR3 length: 17 amino acids. Trimming shortened V by 6 bases and J by 0 bases, and 16 bases separated the two germline ends. The germline gives CDR1 SGHRS, CDR2 YFSETQ. This CDR3 reads CASIVLYSYSGANVLTF. The CDR3 region has the DNA TGCGCCAGCATTGTGCTCTACTCCTACTCTGGGGCCAACGTCCTGACTTTC.

This clonotype has ten or more counts. The CDR3 region has the DNA TGCGCCAGCAGCTTGGAGCCAGGACAAGAGACCCAGTACTTC. It is translated as CASSLEPGQETQYF. This chain links TRBV5-1 with TRBJ2-5; D gene ambiguous. V was trimmed by 0 bases and J by 2 bases, leaving 8 bases between them. Germline V gene sequence: CDR1 SGHRS, CDR2 YFSETQ. The CDR3 contains 14 residues.